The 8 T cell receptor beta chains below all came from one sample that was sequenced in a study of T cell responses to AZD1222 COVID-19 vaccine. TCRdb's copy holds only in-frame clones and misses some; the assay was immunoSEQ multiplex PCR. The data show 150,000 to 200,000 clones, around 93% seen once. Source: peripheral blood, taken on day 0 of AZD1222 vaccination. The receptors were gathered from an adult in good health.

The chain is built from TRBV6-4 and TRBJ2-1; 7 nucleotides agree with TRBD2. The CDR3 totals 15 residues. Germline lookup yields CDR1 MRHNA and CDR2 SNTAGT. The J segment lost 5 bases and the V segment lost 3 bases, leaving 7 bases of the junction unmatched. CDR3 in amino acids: CASSEDSGSHNEQFF. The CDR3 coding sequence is TGTGCCAGCAGTGAGGATAGCGGGTCCCACAATGAGCAGTTCTTC.

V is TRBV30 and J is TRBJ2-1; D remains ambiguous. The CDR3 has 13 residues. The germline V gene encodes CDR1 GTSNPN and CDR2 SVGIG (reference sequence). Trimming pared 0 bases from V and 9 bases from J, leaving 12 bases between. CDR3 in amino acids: CAWSVKVLSEQFF. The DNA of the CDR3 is TGTGCCTGGAGTGTGAAGGTTTTGAGTGAGCAGTTCTTC.

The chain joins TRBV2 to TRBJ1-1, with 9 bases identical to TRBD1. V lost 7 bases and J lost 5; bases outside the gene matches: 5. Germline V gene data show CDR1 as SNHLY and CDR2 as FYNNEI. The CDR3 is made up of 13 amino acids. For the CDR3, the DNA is TGTGCCAGCATTCCGGACAGGGGAACTGAAGCTTTCTTT. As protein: CASIPDRGTEAFF.

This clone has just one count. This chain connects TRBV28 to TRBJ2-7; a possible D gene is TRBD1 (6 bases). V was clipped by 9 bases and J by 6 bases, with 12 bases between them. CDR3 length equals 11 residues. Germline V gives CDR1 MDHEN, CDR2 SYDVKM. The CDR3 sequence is CASSTGSEQYF. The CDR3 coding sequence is TGTGCCAGTTCCACAGGGTCCGAGCAGTACTTC.

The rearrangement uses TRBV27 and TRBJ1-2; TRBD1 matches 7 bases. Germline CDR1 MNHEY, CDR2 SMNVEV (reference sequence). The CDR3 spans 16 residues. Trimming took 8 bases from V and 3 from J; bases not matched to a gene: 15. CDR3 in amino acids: CASLRTGLRDDYGYTF. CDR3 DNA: TGTGCCAGCCTTAGGACAGGTTTACGGGATGACTATGGCTACACCTTC.

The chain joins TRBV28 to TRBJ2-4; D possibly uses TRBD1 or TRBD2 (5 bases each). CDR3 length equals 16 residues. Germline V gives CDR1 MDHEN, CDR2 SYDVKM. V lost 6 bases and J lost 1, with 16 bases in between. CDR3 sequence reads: CASSTDPGPAKNIQYF. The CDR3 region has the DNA TGTGCCAGCAGCACCGACCCGGGGCCGGCCAAAAACATTCAGTACTTC.

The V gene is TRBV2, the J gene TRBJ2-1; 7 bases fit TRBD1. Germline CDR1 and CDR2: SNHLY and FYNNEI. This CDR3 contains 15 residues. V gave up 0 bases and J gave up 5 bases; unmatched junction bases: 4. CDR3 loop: CASSEALGQHNEQFF. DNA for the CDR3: TGTGCCAGCAGTGAAGCCCTGGGACAGCACAATGAGCAGTTCTTC.

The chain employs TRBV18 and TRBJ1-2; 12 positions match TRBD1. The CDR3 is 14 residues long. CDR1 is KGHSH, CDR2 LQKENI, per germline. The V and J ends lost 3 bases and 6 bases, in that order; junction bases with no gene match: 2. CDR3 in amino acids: CASSPGQGAHGYTF. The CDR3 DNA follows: TGTGCCAGCTCACCGGGACAGGGGGCACATGGCTACACCTTC.